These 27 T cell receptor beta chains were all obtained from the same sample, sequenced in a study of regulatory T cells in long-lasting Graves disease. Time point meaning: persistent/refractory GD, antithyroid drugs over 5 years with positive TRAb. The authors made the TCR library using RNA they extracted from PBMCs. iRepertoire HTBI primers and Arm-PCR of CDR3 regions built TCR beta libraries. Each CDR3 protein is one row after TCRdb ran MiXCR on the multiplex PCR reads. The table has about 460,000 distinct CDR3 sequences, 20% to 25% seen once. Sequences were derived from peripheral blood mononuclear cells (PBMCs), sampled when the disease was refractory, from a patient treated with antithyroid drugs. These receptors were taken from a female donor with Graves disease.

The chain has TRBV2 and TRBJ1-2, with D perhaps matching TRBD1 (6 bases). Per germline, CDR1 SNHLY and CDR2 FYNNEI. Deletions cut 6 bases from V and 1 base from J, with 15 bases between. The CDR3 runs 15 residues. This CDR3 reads CASSFRPGDNYGYTF. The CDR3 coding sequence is TGTGCCAGCAGCTTTCGGCCAGGGGATAACTATGGCTACACCTTC.

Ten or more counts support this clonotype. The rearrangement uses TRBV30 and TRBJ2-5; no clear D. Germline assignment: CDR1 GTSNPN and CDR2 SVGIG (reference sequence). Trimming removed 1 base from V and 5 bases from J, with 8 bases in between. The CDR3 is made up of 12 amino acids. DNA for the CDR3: TGTGCCTGGAGTGGGTATGCGGAGACCCAGTACTTC. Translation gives CAWSGYAETQYF. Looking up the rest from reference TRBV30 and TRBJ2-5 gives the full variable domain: SQTIHQWPATLVQPVGSPLSLECTVEGTSNPNLYWYRQAAGRGLQLLFYSVGIGQISSEVPQNLSASRPQDRQFILSSKKLLLSDSGFYLCAWSGYAETQYFGPGTRLLVL.

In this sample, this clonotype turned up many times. This CDR3 reads CASSITGDQPQHF. In DNA, the CDR3 is TGTGCCAGTAGTATCACAGGGGATCAGCCCCAGCATTTT. The chain joins TRBV19 to TRBJ1-5, with 7 bases that match TRBD1. Trimming at V came to 3 bases and at J to 5 bases, leaving 1 base not matched to a gene. The V gene's germline CDR1 is LNHDA and CDR2 SQIVND (reference sequence). The CDR3 consists of 13 residues.

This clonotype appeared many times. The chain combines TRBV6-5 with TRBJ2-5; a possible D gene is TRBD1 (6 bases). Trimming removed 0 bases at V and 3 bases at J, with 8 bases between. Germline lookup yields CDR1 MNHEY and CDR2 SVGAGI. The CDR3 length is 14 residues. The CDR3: CASSYSPGEETQYF. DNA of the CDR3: TGTGCCAGCAGTTACTCCCCAGGGGAAGAGACCCAGTACTTC.

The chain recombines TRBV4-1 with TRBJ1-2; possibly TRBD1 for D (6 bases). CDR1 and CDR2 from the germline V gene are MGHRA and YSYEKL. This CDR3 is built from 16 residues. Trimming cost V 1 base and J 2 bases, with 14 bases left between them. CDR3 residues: CASSQVTGTRNYGYTF. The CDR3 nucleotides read TGCGCCAGCAGCCAAGTGACCGGGACAAGGAACTATGGCTACACCTTC.

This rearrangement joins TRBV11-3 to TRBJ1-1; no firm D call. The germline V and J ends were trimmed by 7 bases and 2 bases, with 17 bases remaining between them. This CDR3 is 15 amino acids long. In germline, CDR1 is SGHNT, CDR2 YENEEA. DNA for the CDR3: TGTGCCAGCACCCGTAGCCGAGCTACAAACACTGAAGCTTTCTTT. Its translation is CASTRSRATNTEAFF. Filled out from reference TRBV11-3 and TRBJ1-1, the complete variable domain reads EAGVVQSPRYKIIEKKQPVAFWCNPISGHNTLYWYLQNLGQGPELLIRYENEEAVDDSQLPKDRFSAERLKGVDSTLKIQPAELGDSAVYLCASTRSRATNTEAFFGQGTRLTVV.

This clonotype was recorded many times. CDR3 in amino acids: CASSLEGTGGNQPQHF. In DNA form, the CDR3 reads TGTGCCAGCAGCTTAGAAGGCACAGGGGGCAATCAGCCCCAGCATTTT. The chain is built from TRBV7-2 and TRBJ1-5, with 7 bases fitting TRBD1. V trimming: 1 base; J trimming: 2 bases; junction bases outside the gene matches: 5. Germline assignment: CDR1 SGHTA and CDR2 FQGNSA. This CDR3 is built from 16 residues.

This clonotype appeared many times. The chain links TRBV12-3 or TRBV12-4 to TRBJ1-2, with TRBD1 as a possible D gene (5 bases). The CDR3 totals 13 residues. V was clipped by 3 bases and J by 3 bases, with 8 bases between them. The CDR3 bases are TGTGCCAGCAGTTTTCAGGGCTACTATGGCTACACCTTC. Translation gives CASSFQGYYGYTF.

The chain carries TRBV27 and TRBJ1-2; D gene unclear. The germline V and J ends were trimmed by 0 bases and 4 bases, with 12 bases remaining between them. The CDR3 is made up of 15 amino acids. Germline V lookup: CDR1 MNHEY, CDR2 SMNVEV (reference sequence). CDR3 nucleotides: TGTGCCAGCAGTTTATCGGCGGCCCCACTCTATGGCTACACCTTC. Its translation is CASSLSAAPLYGYTF.

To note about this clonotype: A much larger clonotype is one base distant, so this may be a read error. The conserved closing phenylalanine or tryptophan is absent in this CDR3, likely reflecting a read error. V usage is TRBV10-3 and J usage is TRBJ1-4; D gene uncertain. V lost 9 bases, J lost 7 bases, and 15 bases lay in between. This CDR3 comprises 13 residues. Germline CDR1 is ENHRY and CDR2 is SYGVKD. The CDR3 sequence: CAILEGAIEKLFS. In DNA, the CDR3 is TGTGCCATTCTAGAGGGCGCGATTGAAAAACTGTTTTCT.

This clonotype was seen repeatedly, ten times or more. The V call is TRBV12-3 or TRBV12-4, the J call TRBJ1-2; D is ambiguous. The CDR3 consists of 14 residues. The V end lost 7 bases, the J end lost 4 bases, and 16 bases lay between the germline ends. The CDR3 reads CASTPHSRFYGYTF. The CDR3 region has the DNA TGTGCCAGCACCCCTCACAGTCGTTTCTATGGCTACACCTTC.

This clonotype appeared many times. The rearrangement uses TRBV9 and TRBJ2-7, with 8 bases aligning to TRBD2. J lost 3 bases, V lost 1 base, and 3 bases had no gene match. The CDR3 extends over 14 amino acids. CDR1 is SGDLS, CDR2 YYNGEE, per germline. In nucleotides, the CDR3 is TGTGCCAGCAGCGTAACGGGACTAGACTACGAGCAGTACTTC. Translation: CASSVTGLDYEQYF.

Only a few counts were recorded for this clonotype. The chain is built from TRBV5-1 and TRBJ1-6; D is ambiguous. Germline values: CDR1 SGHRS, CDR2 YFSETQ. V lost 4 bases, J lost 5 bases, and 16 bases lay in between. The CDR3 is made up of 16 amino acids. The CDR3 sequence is CASSRLGRHNNSPLHF. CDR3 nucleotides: TGCGCCAGCAGCCGCCTCGGCCGACACAATAATTCACCCCTCCACTTT.

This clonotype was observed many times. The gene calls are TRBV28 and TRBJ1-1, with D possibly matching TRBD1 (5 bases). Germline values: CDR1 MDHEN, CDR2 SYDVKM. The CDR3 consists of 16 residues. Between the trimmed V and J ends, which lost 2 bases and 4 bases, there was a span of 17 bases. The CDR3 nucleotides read TGTGCCAGCAGTTTAGTTCGGTACGGGACTTTCACTGAAGCTTTCTTT. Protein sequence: CASSLVRYGTFTEAFF.

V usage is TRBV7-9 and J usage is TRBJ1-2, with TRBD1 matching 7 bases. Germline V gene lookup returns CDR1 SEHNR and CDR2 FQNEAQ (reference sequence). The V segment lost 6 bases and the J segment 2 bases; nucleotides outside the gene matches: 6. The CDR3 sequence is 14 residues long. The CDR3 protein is CASSTGEGNYGYTF. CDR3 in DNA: TGTGCCAGCAGTACAGGGGAGGGAAACTATGGCTACACCTTC.

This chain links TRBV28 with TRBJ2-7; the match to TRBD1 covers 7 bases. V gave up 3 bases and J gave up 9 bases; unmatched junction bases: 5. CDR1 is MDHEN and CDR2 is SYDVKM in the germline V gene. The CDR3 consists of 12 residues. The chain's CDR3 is CASSFEGAVQYF. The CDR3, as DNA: TGTGCCAGCAGTTTTGAGGGGGCTGTGCAGTACTTC.

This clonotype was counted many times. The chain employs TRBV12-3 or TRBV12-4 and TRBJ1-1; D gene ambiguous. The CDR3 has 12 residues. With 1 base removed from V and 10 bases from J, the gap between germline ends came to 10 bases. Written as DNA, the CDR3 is TGTGCCAGCAGTTTAGACCGCGACTCAGCTTTCTTT. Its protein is CASSLDRDSAFF.

The CDR3 sequence: CASSLVGTGVLPEAFF. CDR3 nucleotides: TGTGCCAGCAGCTTAGTCGGGACAGGGGTTTTGCCTGAAGCTTTCTTT. The chain is built from TRBV7-9 and TRBJ1-1, with TRBD1 matching 10 bases. After removal of 1 base from V and 6 bases from J, the junction contained 8 bases not matched to a gene. The length of the CDR3 is 16 residues. The germline V gene encodes CDR1 SEHNR and CDR2 FQNEAQ (reference sequence).

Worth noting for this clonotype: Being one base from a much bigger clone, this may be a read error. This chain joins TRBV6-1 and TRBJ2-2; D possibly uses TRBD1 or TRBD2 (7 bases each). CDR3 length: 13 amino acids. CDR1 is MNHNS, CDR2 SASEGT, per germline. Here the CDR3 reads CVSGTANTGELFF. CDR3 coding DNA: TGTGTCAGCGGGACAGCGAACACCGGGGAGCTGTTTTTT.

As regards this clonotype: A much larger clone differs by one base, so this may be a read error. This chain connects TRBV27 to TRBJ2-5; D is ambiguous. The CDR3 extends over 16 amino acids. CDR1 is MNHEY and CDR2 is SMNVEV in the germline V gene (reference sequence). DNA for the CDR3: TGTGCCAGCGGTTTATCGCTTCAGCACCGGTCAGAGACCCAGTACTTC. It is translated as CASGLSLQHRSETQYF.

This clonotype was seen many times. CDR3 region: CSVGGGTGGAGELFF. The CDR3 DNA is TGCAGCGTTGGAGGCGGGACAGGAGGGGCCGGGGAGCTGTTTTTT. The chain links TRBV29-1 to TRBJ2-2; 8 nucleotides match TRBD1. CDR3 length equals 15 residues. Germline CDR1 and CDR2: SQVTM and ANQGSEA. With 4 bases clipped from V and 6 bases from J, the junction kept 10 bases outside the gene matches.

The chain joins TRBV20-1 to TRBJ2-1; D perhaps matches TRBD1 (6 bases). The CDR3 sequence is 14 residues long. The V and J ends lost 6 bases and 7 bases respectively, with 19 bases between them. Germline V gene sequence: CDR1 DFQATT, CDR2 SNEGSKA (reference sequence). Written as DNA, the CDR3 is TGCAGTGCCACGGACAGTTTGAGGGCGAATGAGCAGTTCTTC. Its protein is CSATDSLRANEQFF.

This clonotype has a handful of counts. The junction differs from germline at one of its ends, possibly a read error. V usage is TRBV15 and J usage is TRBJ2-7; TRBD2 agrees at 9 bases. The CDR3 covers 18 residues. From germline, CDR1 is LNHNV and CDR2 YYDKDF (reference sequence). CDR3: CATSRVSSAGGRTYEQCF. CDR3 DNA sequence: TGTGCCACCAGCAGAGTTAGTAGTGCGGGAGGGCGCACCTACGAGCAGTGCTTC.

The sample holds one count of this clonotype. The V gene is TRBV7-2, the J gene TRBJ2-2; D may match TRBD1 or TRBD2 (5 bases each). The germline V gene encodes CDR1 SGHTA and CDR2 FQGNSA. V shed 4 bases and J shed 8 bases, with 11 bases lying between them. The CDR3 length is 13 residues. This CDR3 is CASSSKWGGELFF. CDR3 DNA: TGTGCCAGCAGCTCCAAATGGGGGGGGGAGCTGTTTTTT.

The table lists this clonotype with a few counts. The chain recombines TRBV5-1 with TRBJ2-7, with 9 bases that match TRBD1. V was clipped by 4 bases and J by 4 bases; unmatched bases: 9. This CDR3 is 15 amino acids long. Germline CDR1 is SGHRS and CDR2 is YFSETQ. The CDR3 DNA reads TGCGCCAGCAGCGTAATGGACAGGGGAATTTACGAGCAGTACTTC. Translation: CASSVMDRGIYEQYF.

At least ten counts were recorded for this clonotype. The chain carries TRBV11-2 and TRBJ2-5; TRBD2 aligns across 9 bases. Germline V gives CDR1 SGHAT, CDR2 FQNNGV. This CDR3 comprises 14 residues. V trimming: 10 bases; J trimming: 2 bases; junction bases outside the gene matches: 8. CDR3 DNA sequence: TGTGCCACTCAATTGACTAGCGGACAAGAGACCCAGTACTTC. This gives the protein CATQLTSGQETQYF.

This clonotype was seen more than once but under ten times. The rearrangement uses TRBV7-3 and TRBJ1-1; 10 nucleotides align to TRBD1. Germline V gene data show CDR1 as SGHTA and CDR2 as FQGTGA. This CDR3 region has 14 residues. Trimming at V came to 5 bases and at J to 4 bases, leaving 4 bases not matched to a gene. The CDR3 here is CASSRQGASTEAFF. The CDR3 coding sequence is TGTGCCAGCAGCCGACAGGGGGCGAGCACTGAAGCTTTCTTT.